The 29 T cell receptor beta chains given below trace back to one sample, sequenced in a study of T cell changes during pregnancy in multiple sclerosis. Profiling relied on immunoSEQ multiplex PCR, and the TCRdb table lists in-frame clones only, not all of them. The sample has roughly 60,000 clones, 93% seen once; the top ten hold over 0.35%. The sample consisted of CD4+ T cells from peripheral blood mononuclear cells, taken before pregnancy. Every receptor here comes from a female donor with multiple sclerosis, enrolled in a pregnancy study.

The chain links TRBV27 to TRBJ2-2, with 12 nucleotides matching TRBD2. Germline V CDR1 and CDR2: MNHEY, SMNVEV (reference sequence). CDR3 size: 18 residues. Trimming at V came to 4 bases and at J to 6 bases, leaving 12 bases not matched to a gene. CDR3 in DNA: TGTGCCAGCAGTTCCCTTAGGACTAGCGGGAAAAAGGCCGGGGAGCTGTTTTTT. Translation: CASSSLRTSGKKAGELFF.

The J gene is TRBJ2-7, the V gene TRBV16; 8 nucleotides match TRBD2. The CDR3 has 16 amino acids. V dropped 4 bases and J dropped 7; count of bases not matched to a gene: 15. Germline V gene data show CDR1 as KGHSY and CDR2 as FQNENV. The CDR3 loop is CASSLPGGRASGEQYF. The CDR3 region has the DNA TGTGCCAGCAGCCTCCCGGGGGGGAGGGCCTCGGGGGAGCAGTACTTC.

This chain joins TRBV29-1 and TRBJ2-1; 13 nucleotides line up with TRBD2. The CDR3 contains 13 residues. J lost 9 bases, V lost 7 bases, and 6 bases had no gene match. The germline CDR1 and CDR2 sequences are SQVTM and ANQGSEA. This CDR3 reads CSGGLAGDVEQFF. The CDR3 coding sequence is TGCAGCGGTGGACTAGCGGGAGATGTTGAGCAGTTCTTC.

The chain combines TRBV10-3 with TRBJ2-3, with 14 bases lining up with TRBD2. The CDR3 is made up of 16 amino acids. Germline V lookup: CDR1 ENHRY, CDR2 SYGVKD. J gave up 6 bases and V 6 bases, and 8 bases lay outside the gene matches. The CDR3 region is CAISDGTSGRGDTQYF. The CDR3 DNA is TGTGCCATCAGCGACGGGACTAGCGGGAGAGGCGATACGCAGTATTTT.

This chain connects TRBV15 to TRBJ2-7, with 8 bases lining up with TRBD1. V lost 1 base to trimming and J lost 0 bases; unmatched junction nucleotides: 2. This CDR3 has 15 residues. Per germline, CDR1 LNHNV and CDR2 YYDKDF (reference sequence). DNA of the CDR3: TGTGCCACCAGCAGAGCCGGGACAGGCTCCTACGAGCAGTACTTC. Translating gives CATSRAGTGSYEQYF.

Written as DNA, the CDR3 is TGTGCCAGCAGCAGGACAGGGCCGAACACTGAAGCTTTCTTT. Its translation: CASSRTGPNTEAFF. The chain employs TRBV7-9 and TRBJ1-1; 8 positions match TRBD1. The CDR3 covers 14 residues. V lost 5 bases to trimming and J lost 1 base; unmatched junction nucleotides: 3. Germline CDR1 is SEHNR and CDR2 is FQNEAQ (reference sequence).

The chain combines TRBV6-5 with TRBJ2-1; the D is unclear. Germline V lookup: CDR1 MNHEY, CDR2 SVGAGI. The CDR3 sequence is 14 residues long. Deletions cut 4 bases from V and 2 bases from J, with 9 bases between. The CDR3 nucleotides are TGTGCCAGCAGTTCTACCGAAGCCTACAATGAGCAGTTCTTC. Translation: CASSSTEAYNEQFF.

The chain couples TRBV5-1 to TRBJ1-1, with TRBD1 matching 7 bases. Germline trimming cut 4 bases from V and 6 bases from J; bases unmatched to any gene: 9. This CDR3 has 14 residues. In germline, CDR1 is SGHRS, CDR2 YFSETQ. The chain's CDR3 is CASSPVQGSPEAFF. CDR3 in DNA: TGCGCCAGCAGCCCCGTACAGGGGAGCCCTGAAGCTTTCTTT.

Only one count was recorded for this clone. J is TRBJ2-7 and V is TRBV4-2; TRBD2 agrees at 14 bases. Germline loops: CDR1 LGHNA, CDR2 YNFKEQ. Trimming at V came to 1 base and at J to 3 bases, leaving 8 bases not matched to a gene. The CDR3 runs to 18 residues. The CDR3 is CASSQVGLAGGDNYEQYF. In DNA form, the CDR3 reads TGTGCCAGCAGCCAAGTAGGACTAGCGGGAGGCGACAACTACGAGCAGTACTTC.

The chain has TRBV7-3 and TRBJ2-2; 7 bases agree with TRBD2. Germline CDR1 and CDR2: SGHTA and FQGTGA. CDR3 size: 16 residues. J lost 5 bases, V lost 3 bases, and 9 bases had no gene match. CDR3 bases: TGTGCCAGCAGCTTGAGCGCCGGGACTAAGACCGGGGAGCTGTTTTTT. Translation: CASSLSAGTKTGELFF.

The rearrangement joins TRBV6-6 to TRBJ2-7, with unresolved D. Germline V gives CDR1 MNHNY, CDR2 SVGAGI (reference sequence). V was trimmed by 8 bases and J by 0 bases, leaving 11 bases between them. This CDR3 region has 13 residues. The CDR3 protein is CASERGASYEQYF. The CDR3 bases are TGTGCCAGCGAGAGAGGAGCCTCCTACGAGCAGTACTTC.

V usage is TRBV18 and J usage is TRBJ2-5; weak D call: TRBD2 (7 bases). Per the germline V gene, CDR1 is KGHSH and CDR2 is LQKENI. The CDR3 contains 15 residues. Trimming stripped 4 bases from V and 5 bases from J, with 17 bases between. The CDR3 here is CASSQLSGGYETQYF. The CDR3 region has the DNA TGTGCCAGCTCACAACTTTCGGGGGGCTATGAGACCCAGTACTTC.

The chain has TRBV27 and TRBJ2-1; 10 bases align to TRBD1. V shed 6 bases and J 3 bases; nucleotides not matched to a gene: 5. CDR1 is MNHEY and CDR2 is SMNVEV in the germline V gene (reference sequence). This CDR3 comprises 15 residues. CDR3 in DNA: TGTGCCAGCAGGAACCGGGACAGGGGCTACAATGAGCAGTTCTTC. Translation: CASRNRDRGYNEQFF.

CDR3 nucleotides: TGTGCCAGCTCGTCCGGACGGGGGAGAAATGAAAAACTGTTTTTT. Translation: CASSSGRGRNEKLFF. The chain couples TRBV18 to TRBJ1-4, with D possibly TRBD1 on 5 matching bases. The germline V gene has CDR1 KGHSH and CDR2 LQKENI. This CDR3 spans 15 amino acids. Trimming left V 6 bases short and J 5 bases short, with 16 bases between.

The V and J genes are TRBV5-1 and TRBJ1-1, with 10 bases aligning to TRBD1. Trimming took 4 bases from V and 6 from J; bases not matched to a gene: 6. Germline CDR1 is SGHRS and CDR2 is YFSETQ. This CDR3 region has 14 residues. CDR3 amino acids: CASSPGTGEAEAFF. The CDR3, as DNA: TGCGCCAGCAGCCCCGGGACAGGGGAGGCTGAAGCTTTCTTT.

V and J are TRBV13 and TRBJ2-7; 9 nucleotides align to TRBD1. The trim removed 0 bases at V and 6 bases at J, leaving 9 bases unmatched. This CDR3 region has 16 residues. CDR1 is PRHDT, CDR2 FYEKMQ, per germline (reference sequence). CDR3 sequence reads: CASSLGGTGLKSEQYF. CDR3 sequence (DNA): TGTGCCAGCAGCTTAGGGGGGACAGGGCTTAAGTCCGAGCAGTACTTC.

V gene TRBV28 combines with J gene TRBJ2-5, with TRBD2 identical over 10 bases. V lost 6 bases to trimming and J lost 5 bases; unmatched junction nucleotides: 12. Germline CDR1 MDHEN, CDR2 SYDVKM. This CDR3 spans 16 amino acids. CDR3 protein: CASSRLSGRARETQYF. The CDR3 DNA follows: TGTGCCAGCAGCCGGTTAAGCGGGAGGGCCCGGGAGACCCAGTACTTC.

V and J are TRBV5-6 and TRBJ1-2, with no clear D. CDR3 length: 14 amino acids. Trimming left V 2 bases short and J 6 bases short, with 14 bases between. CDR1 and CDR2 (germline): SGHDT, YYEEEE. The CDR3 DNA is TGTGCCAGCAGCTTCTTTGGAATTACTAATGGCTACACCTTC. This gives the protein CASSFFGITNGYTF.

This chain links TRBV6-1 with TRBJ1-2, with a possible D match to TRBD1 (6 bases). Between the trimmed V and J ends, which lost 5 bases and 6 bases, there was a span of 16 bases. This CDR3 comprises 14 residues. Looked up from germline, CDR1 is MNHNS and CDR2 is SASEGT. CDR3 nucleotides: TGTGCCAGCAGTAGAGAAAGGGGGACCCATGGCTACACCTTC. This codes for CASSRERGTHGYTF.

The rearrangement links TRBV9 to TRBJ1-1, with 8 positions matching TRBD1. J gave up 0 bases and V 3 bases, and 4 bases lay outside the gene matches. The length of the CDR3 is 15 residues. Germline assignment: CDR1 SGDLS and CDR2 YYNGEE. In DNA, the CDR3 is TGTGCCAGCAGCGGACAGGGGTCCATGAACACTGAAGCTTTCTTT. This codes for CASSGQGSMNTEAFF.

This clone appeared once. The chain's CDR3 is CASSIGGRQGEETQYF. The CDR3 DNA reads as TGTGCCAGTAGTATTGGTGGTCGGCAGGGTGAGGAGACCCAGTACTTC. This sequence joins TRBV19 and TRBJ2-5, with D possibly TRBD1 on 5 matching bases. CDR3 length: 16 residues. Germline V gene lookup returns CDR1 LNHDA and CDR2 SQIVND (reference sequence). V shed 3 bases and J shed 5 bases, with 19 bases lying between them.

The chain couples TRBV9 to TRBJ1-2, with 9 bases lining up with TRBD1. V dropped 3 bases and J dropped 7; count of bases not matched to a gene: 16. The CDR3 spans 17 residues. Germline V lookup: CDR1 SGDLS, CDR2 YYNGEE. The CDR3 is CASSGDSYRGLRGGYTF. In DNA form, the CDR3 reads TGTGCCAGCAGCGGGGATTCATACAGGGGGCTTCGGGGTGGCTACACCTTC.

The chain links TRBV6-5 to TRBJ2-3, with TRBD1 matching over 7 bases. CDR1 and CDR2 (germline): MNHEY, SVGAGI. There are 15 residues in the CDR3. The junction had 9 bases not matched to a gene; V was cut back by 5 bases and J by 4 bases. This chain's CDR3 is CASSHRGIPPDTQYF. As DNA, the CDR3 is TGTGCCAGCAGTCACAGGGGAATCCCACCAGATACGCAGTATTTT.

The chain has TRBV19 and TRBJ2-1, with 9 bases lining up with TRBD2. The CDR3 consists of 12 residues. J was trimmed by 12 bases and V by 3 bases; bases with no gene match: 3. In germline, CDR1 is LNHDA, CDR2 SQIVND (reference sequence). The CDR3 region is CASSMGLAGQFF. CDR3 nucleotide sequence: TGTGCCAGTAGTATGGGACTAGCAGGGCAGTTCTTC.

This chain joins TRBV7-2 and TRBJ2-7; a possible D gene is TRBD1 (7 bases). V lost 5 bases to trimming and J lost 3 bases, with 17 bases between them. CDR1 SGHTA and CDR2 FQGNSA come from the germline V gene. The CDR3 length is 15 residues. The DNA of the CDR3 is TGTGCCAGCAGCCCAAGACAGGGAGGTAGCTACGAGCAGTACTTC. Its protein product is CASSPRQGGSYEQYF. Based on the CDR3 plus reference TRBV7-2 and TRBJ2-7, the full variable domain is GAGVSQSPSNKVTEKGKDVELRCDPISGHTALYWYRQSLGQGLEFLIYFQGNSAPDKSGLPSDRFSAERTGGSVSTLTIQRTQQEDSAVYLCASSPRQGGSYEQYFGPGTRLTVT.

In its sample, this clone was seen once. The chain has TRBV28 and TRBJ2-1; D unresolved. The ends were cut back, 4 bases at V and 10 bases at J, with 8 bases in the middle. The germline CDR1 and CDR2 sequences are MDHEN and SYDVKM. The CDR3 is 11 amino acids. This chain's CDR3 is CASSSDREQFF. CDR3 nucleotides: TGTGCCAGCAGTTCCGATCGGGAGCAGTTCTTC.

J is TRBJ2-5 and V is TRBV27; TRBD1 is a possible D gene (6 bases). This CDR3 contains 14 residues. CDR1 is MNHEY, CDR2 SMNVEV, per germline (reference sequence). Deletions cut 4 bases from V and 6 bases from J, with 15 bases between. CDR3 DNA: TGTGCCAGCAGTTCGGCCAACAGGGCCCAGACCCAGTACTTC. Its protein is CASSSANRAQTQYF.

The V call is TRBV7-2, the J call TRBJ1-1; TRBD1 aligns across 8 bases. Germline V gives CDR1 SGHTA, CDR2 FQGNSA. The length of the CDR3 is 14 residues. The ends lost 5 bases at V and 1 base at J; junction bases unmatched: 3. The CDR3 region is CASSRTGPNTEAFF. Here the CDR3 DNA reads TGTGCCAGCAGCCGGACAGGGCCGAACACTGAAGCTTTCTTT.

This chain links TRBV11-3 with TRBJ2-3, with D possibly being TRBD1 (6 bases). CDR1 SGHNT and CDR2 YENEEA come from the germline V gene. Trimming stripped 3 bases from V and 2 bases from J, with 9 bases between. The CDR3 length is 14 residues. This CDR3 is CASSFGQNTDTQYF. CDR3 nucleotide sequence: TGTGCCAGCAGCTTCGGACAGAACACAGATACGCAGTATTTT.